This entry concerns a single T cell receptor (beta chain). The table lists this clonotype with a few counts. Its target antigen remains unknown. No much larger clone is present one base from it, and per-base qualities are unavailable. CDR1 and CDR2 were assigned from the germline V gene as SGDLS and YYNGEE. The CDR3 sequence holds 15 residues, the cysteine and phenylalanine included. The entry retains the CDR3 DNA only, 45 bases that are in frame from base 1. The V and J ends are trimmed by 4 bases and 0 bases, leaving 13 bases between them. Stable Graves' hyperthyroidism was defined as the absence of progression to ophthalmopathy over 18 months of follow-up. Hyperthyroidism patients were newly diagnosed, with disease duration under 2 months, and aged 18 to 65 years. Any patient with an uncontrolled infection, another autoimmune disease, pregnancy or lactation was excluded. Diagnoses were based on clinical symptoms, serum thyroxine and TRAb, thyroid ultrasound and orbital computed tomography. PBMCs were isolated from 8 to 10 ml of fresh peripheral blood by Ficoll-Paque density gradient centrifugation. Total RNA was extracted with Trizol reagent, and quality was checked on an Agilent 2100 Bioanalyzer.

This record belongs to a study of T cells in Graves' hyperthyroidism and ophthalmopathy (dated by TCRdb to 2018 to 2020). About the investigation overall: Peripheral blood was sampled at the time of initial diagnosis, prior to any treatment. TCR V-J signatures able to tell the groups apart were searched for in a discovery cohort of 90 to 100 patients, of whom over 40 had Graves' ophthalmopathy and roughly 58 had stable Graves' hyperthyroidism. Whether ophthalmopathy could be predicted prospectively was tested in an independent validation cohort made up of under 20 hyperthyroidism patients plus 17 patients who later progressed to ophthalmopathy. The 90 to 100 discovery patients were randomly split 7:3 into training and test sets. In six Graves' hyperthyroidism patients, the study also compared T-cell repertoires from thyroid tissue with T-cell repertoires from blood. Once sampling was done, hyperthyroidism patients were given methimazole at a starting dose of 30 mg daily, whereas ophthalmopathy patients were given high-dose intravenous methylprednisolone. The paper reports TCR Vbeta CDR3 sequencing of approximately 140 peripheral blood samples: 43 ophthalmopathy, over 70 hyperthyroidism and 17 progressor patients.

Study-level results and caveats: Blood samples also contained most of the expanded thyroid clonotypes (frequency above 0.001), which suggests that blood repertoires may reflect thyroid immune responses. In validation, the model predicted progression to ophthalmopathy a median of roughly 6.1 months before onset, with over 55% sensitivity and roughly 73% specificity. Sample size was not statistically predetermined, and investigators were not blinded to group allocation. Ophthalmopathy was separated from stable hyperthyroidism by a 13 V-J signature model, with around 90% sensitivity and just over 81% specificity obtained in cross-validation and 80%/75% obtained in testing.

The TCR beta CDR3 regions were amplified from the RNA transcripts. The TCR CDR3 was subjected to a first round of RT-PCR using the HTBI primer set and the Qiagen OneStep RT-PCR kit. Libraries were constructed in a second round of multiplex PCR, after which size selection and purification were carried out. The libraries were sequenced on an Illumina HiSeq2000 using paired-end 100 bp reads. Processing in the source paper ran as follows. SOAPnuke was used to process the raw data, throwing out any read that contained adapters or uncalled bases, had a mean Phred below 15, or lacked an exact constant-primer or identifier match. COPE v1.2.5 was used to merge high-quality paired reads, and clonotypes were defined as unique nucleotide sequences. Clonotypes were aligned to IMGT TRBV, TRBD and TRBJ reference segments using MiTCR v1.1. Analysis was restricted to V-J combinations with a frequency above 0.0001, which covered roughly 99% of repertoires. The TCS score was defined as the ratio of F50 (clonal expansion) to E x V (chaos), calculated using BLOSUM62-based TCRdist between CDR3 peptides within each V-J. Welch's t-statistics and random forest reduced roughly 540 V-J features to roughly 13, which were used in a naive Bayes classifier (R e1071). Thyroid-blood repertoire similarity was quantified with the Morisita-Horn index. The raw public reads went through TCRdb reprocessing: fastp at Q25, MiXCR clone calling, in-frame beta chains kept. Every distinct CDR3 protein forms one entry, paired with its most common genes and DNA. It is TCRdb's table, rather than the study itself, that gives the V and J calls and clone size. The sample yields hundreds of thousands of distinct CDR3 sequences; 35% to 45% were counted once. The ten most abundant clones make up about 9% of the sample.

The source material was blood. The source is a young man with Graves' hyperthyroidism. Recombination linked TRBV9 to TRBJ2-5; the D gene cannot be resolved reliably. The CDR3 in this case is CASSFGPDYQETQYF. The DNA reads TGTGCCAGCAGCTTCGGACCCGATTACCAAGAGACCCAGTACTTC. The full variable domain, completed from the reference TRBV9 and TRBJ2-5 proteins outside the CDR3, reads DSGVTQTPKHLITATGQRVTLRCSPRSGDLSVYWYQQSLDQGLQFLIQYYNGEERAKGNILERFSAQQFPDLHSELNLSSLELGDSALYFCASSFGPDYQETQYFGPGTRLLVL.